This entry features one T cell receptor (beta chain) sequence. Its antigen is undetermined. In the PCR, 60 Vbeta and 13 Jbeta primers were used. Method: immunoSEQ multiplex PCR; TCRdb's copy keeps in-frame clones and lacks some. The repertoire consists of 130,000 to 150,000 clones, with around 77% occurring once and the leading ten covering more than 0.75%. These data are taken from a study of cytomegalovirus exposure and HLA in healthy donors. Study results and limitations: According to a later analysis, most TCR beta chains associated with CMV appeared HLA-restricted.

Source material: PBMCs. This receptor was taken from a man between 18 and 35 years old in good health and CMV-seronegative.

This CDR3 reads CSVEDQTGKIEAFF. The CDR3 DNA reads TGCAGCGTTGAAGACCAGACAGGGAAAATTGAAGCTTTCTTT. The rearrangement links TRBV29-1 to TRBJ1-1, with 7 bases matching TRBD1. CDR1 SQVTM and CDR2 ANQGSEA come from the germline V gene. The ends lost 0 bases at V and 7 bases at J; junction bases unmatched: 8. There are 14 residues in the CDR3.